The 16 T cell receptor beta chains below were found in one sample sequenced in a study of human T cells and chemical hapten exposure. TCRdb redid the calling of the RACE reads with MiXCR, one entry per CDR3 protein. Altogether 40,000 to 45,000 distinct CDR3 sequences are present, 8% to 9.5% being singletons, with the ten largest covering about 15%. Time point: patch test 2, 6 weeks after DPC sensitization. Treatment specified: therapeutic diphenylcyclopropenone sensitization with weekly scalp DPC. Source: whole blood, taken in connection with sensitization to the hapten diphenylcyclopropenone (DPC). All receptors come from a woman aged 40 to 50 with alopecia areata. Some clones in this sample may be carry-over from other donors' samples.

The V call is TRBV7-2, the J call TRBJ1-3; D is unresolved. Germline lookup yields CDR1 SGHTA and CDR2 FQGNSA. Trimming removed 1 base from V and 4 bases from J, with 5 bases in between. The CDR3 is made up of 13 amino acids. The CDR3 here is CASSLVRGNTIYF. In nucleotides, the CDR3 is TGTGCCAGCAGCTTAGTGCGGGGAAACACCATATATTTT. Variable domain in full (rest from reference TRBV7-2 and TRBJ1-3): GAGVSQSPSNKVTEKGKDVELRCDPISGHTALYWYRQSLGQGLEFLIYFQGNSAPDKSGLPSDRFSAERTGGSVSTLTIQRTQQEDSAVYLCASSLVRGNTIYFGEGSWLTVV.

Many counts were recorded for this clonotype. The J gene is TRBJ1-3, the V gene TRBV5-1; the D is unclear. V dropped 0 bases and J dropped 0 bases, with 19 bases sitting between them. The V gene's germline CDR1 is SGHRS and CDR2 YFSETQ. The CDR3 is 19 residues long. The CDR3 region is CASSLEGGFGVFSGNTIYF. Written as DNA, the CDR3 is TGCGCCAGCAGCTTGGAAGGAGGTTTCGGGGTCTTCTCTGGAAACACCATATATTTT. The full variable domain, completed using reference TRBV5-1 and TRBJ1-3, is KAGVTQTPRYLIKTRGQQVTLSCSPISGHRSVSWYQQTPGQGLQFLFEYFSETQRNKGNFPGRFSGRQFSNSRSEMNVSTLELGDSALYLCASSLEGGFGVFSGNTIYFGEGSWLTVV.

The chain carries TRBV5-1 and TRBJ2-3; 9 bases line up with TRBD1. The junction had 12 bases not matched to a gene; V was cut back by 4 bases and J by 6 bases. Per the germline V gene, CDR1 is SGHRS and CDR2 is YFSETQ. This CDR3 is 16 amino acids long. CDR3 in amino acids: CASSPSRTGDDDTQYF. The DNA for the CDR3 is TGCGCCAGCAGCCCTTCTAGGACAGGGGACGATGATACGCAGTATTTT.

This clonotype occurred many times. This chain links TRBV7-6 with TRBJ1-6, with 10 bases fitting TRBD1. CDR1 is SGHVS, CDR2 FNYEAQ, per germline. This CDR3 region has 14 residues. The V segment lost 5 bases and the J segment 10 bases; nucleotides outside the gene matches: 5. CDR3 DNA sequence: TGTGCCAGCAGCCCGACAGGGGGCCAGTCACCCCTCCACTTT. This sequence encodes CASSPTGGQSPLHF.

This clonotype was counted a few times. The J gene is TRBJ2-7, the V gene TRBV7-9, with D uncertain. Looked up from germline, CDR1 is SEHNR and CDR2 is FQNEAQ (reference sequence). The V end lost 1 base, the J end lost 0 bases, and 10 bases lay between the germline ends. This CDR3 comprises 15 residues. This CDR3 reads CASSLVASSSYEQYF. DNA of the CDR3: TGTGCCAGCAGCTTAGTGGCCTCGAGCTCCTACGAGCAGTACTTC.

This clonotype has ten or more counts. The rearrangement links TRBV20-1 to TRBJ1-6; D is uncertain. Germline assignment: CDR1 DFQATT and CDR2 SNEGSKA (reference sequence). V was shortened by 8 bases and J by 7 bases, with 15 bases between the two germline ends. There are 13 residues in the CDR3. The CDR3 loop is CSTNQGRNSPLHF. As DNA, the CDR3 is TGCAGTACGAACCAAGGGAGGAATTCACCCCTCCACTTT.

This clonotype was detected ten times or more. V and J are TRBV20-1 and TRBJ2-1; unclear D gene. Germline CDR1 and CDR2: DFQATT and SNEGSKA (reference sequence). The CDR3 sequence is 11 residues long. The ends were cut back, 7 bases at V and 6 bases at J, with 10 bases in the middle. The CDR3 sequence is CSGRRSNEQFF. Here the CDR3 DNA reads TGCAGTGGTCGACGGTCCAATGAGCAGTTCTTC.

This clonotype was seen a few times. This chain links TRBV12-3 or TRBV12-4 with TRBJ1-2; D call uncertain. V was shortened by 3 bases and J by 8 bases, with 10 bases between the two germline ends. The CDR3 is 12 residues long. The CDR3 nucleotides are TGTGCCAGCAGTTTGGGAAGAAGAGGCTACACCTTC. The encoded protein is CASSLGRRGYTF.

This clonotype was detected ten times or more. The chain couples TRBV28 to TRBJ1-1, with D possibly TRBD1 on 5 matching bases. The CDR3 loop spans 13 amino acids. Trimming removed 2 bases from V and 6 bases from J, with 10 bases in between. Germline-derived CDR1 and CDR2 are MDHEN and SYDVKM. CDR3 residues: CASSLRAGPEAFF. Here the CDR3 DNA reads TGTGCCAGCAGTTTACGGGCAGGGCCTGAAGCTTTCTTT. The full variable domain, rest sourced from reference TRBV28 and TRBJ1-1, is DVKVTQSSRYLVKRTGEKVFLECVQDMDHENMFWYRQDPGLGLRLIYFSYDVKMKEKGDIPEGYSVSREKKERFSLILESASTNQTSMYLCASSLRAGPEAFFGQGTRLTVV.

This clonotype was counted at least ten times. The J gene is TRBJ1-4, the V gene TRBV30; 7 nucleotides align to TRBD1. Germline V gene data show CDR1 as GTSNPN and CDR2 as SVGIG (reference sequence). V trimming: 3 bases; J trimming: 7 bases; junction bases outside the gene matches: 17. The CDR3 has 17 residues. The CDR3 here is CAWSLSSPGGTGEKLFF. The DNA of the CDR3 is TGTGCCTGGAGCCTAAGCTCCCCAGGGGGGACGGGTGAAAAACTGTTTTTT.

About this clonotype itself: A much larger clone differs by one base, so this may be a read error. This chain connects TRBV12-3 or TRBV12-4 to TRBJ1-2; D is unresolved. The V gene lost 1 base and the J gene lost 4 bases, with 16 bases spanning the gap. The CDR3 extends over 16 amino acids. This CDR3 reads CASSLVEPAWGYGYTF. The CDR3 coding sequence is TGTGCCAGCAGTTTAGTGGAGCCCGCGTGGGGCTATGGCTACACCTTC.

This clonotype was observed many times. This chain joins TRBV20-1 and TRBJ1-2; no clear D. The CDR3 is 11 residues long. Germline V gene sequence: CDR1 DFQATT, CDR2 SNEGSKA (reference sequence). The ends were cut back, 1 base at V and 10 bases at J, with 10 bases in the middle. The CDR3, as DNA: TGCAGTGCTAGAGCTCTACCGTTCTACACCTTC. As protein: CSARALPFYTF.

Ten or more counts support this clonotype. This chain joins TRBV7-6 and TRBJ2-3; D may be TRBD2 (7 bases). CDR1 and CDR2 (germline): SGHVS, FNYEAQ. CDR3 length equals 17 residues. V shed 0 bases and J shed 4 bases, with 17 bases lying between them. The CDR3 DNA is TGTGCCAGCAGCTTAGCATCTCTTGGGGGGGCGGCAGATACGCAGTATTTT. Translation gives CASSLASLGGAADTQYF.

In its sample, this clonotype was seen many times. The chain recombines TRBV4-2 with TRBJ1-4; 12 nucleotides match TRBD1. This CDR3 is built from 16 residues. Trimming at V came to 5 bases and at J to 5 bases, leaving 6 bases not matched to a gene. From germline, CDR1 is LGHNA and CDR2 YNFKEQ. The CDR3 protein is CASSGTGTGGNEKLFF. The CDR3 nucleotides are TGTGCCAGCAGCGGTACCGGGACAGGGGGCAATGAAAAACTGTTTTTT.

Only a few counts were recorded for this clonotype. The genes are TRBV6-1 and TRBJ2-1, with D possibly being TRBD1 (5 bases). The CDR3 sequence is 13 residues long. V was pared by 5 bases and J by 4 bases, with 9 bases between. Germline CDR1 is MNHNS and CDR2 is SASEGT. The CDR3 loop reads CASSQRQYNEQFF. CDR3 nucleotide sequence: TGTGCCAGCAGTCAACGACAGTACAATGAGCAGTTCTTC.

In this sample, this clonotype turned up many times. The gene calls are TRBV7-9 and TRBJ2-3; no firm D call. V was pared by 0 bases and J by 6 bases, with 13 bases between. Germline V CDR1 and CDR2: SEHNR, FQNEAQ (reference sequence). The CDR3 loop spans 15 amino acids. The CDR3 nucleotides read TGTGCCAGCAGCTTAGCGCCCGTTCTCAGTGATACGCAGTATTTT. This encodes CASSLAPVLSDTQYF.